What follows is one T cell receptor (beta chain) and its context. TCRdb keeps only in-frame clones here, not all; method: immunoSEQ multiplex PCR. The sample contains about 80,000 clones, 65% to 90% of which appear only once. The CDR3 consists of 15 residues. Deletions cut 7 bases from V and 6 bases from J, with 19 bases between. The germline V gene has CDR1 SNHLY and CDR2 FYNNEI. These data come from a study of technical replicates of blood from several donors. Sample: PBMCs. The receptor comes from a human donor in good health. Some clones in this sample may be carry-over from other donors' samples. V is TRBV2 and J is TRBJ2-1, with D perhaps TRBD2 (6 bases). CDR3 in amino acids: CASMGGTQRLNEQFF. CDR3 bases: TGTGCCAGCATGGGTGGGACTCAGAGGCTCAATGAGCAGTTCTTC.